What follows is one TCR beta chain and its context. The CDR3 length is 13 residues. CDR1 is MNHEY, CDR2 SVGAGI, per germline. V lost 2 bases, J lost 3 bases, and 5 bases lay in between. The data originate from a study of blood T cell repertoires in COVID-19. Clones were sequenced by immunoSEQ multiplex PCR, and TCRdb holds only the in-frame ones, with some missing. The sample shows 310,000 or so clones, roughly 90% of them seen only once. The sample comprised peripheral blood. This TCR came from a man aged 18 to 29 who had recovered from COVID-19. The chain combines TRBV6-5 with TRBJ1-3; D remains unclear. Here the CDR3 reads CASSYTVGNTIYF. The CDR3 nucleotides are TGTGCCAGCAGTTACACAGTTGGAAACACCATATATTTT.